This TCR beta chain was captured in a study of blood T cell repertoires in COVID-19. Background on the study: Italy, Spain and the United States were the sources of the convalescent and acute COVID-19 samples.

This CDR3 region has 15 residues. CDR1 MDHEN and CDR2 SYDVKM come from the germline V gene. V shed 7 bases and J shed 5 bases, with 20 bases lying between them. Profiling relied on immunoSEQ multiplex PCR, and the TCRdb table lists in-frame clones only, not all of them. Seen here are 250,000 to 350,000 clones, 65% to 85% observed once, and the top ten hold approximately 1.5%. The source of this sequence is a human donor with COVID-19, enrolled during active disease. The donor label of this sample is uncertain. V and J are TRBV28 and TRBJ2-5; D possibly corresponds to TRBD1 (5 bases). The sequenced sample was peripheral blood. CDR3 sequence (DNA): TGTGCCAGCACTACCCCACAGGATGGTAGGGAGACCCAGTACTTC. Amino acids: CASTTPQDGRETQYF.